This TCR beta chain is drawn from a study of blood T cell repertoires in COVID-19. Study in general: Donors in the United States, Italy and Spain gave samples during acute or convalescent COVID-19. T cells, B-cell-depleted T cells, or PBMCs provided the cDNA or gDNA that served as material.

This CDR3 comprises 13 residues. The V and J ends lost 6 bases and 1 base, in that order; junction bases with no gene match: 1. Germline V lookup: CDR1 KGHSH, CDR2 LQKENI. As originally analysed: Estimates of nucleated cell counts were drawn from the amplification of reference gene primers. Data came from immunoSEQ multiplex PCR; TCRdb stores just in-frame clones and leaves some out. The V and J calls and clone size were taken over from that table, and D and trimming were inferred from the DNA. The repertoire holds roughly 120,000 clones, with 86% as singletons. The rearrangement uses TRBV18 and TRBJ1-1; 8 nucleotides agree with TRBD1. Sequencing was carried out using peripheral blood. The sequence came from a human donor in a cohort sampled during active COVID-19. The CDR3 loop reads CASSRGQNTEAFF. CDR3 coding DNA: TGTGCCAGCTCCAGGGGGCAGAACACTGAAGCTTTCTTT.